This TCR beta chain was observed in a study of CD8+ T cells in alopecia areata. This CDR3 is 11 amino acids long. V was shortened by 10 bases and J by 3 bases, with 8 bases between the two germline ends. The germline V gene has CDR1 SNHLY and CDR2 FYNNEI. Separation by sorting yielded CD4+ and CD8+ T cells from PBMCs. Study results and caveats: Normal scalp had lower clonality than lesional scalp, with alopecia totalis/universalis lesions showing this most strongly.

cDNA serving as the sequencing template came from extracted, reverse transcribed RNA. Produced via immunoSEQ multiplex PCR; TCRdb's table is partial and in-frame only. The sample lists approximately 120,000 clones, around 50% occurring once. Points on this clone: Its antigen is unidentified.

This TCR derives from a human donor with alopecia areata. This chain links TRBV2 with TRBJ2-3; D is ambiguous. Sequencing used NKG2D-low CD8+ T cells sorted from blood. The CDR3 region is CATRPTDTQYF. DNA for the CDR3: TGTGCCACCCGCCCAACAGATACGCAGTATTTT. The variable domain in full, completed from reference TRBV2 and TRBJ2-3, reads EPEVTQTPSHQVTQMGQEVILRCVPISNHLYFYWYRQILGQKVEFLVSFYNNEISEKSEIFDDQFSVERPDGSNFTLKIRSTKLEDSAMYFCATRPTDTQYFGPGTRLTVL.